This TCR beta chain was sequenced during a study of T-cell reconstitution after alpha-beta-depleted transplantation in children. Overall study findings and caveats: Expanded clones from the graft, numbering several hundred, reportedly supplied alpha-beta T cells about two months after transplant.

The CDR3 has 15 residues. V was shortened by 3 bases and J by 4 bases, with 15 bases between the two germline ends. Germline V gives CDR1 SGDLS, CDR2 YYNGEE. Within the sample, this clonotype is medium-sized. What it binds is unknown. Unique molecular identifiers tagged the TCRbeta library. A single record per CDR3 protein comes from TCRdb applying MiXCR to the PCR reads. The data contain 100,000 or so distinct CDR3 sequences, more than 20% of them singletons. The sample in question was PBMCs, obtained before TCRalphabeta/CD19-depleted stem cell transplant. This TCR came from a boy aged 2 to 10 with acute lymphoblastic leukemia, due to receive a stem cell transplant. The chain carries TRBV9 and TRBJ2-3; D tentatively reads TRBD1 or TRBD2 (7 bases each). For the CDR3, the DNA is TGTGCCAGCAGCGCACAGGGGAGGGGCGCAGATACGCAGTATTTT. Its protein is CASSAQGRGADTQYF.